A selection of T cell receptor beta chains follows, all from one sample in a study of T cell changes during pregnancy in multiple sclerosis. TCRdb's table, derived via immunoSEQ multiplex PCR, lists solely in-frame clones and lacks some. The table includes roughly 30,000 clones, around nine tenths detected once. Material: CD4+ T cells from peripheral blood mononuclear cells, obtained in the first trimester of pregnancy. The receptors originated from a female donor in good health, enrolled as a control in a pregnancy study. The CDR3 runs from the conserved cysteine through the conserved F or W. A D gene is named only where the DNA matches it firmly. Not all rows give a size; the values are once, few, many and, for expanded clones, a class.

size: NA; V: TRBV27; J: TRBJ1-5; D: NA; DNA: TGTGCCAGCAAAAGAACTATCACTAGCAATCAGCCCCAGCATTTT; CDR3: CASKRTITSNQPQHF
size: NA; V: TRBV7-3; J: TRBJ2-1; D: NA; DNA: TGTGCCAGCAGCCTCCGGTCCGCCCTACGGAATGAGCAGTTCTTC; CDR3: CASSLRSALRNEQFF
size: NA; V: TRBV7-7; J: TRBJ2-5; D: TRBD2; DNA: TGTGCTAGCAGCTCATTAGCGGGGGTGGAAGAGACCCAGTACTTC; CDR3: CASSSLAGVEETQYF
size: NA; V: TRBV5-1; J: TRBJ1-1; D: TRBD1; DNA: TGCGCCAGCAGTAGGACAGGGGTAGGGACCACTGAAGCTTTCTTT; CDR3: CASSRTGVGTTEAFF
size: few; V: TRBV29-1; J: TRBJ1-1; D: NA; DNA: TGCAGCGTTATTCTGTATCCGTCGAACACTGAAGCTTTCTTT; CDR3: CSVILYPSNTEAFF
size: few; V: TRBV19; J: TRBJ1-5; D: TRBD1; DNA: TGTGCCAGCGACAGGGGGAGCAATCAGCCCCAGCATTTT; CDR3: CASDRGSNQPQHF
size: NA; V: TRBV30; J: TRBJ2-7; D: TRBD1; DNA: TGTGCCTGGAGATCCGGACAGGGTACCTACGAGCAGTACTTC; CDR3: CAWRSGQGTYEQYF
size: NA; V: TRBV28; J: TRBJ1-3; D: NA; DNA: TGTGCCTCTACGCTCAGCGCTGGAAACACCATATATTTT; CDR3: CASTLSAGNTIYF
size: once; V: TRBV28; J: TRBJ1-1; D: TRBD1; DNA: TGTGCCAGCAGGGAGGGACAGCCCGCTGAAGCTTTCTTT; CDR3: CASREGQPAEAFF
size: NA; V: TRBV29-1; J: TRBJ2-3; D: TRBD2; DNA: TGCAGCGTACGGGGGGACAGACTCGCTACTAGCGGGAGTACAGATACGCAGTATTTT; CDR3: CSVRGDRLATSGSTDTQYF
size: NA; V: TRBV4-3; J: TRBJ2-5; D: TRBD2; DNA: TGCGCCAGCAGCCAAGGCGTTTCTAGCGGGAGGGCGGGCGAGACCCAGTACTTC; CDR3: CASSQGVSSGRAGETQYF
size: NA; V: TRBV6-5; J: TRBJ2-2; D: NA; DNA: TGTGCCAGCAGACGGACAGCGAACACCGGGGAGCTGTTTTTT; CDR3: CASRRTANTGELFF
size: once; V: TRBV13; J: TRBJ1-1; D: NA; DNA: TGTGCCAGCAGCTTAAATTTCCGACACGCAGGGACTGAAGCTTTCTTT; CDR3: CASSLNFRHAGTEAFF
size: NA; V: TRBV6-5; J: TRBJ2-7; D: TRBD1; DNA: TGTGCCAGCAGGGCCCGGACAGGCGCCTACGAGCAGTACTTC; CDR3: CASRARTGAYEQYF
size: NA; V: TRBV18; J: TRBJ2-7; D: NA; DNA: TGTGCCAGCTCAACGGGGACTTTCTACGAGCAGTACTTC; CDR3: CASSTGTFYEQYF
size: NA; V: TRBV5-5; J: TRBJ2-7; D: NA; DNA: TGTGCCAGCAGCTTGGCCGGACAGACAACCTACGAGCAGTACTTC; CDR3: CASSLAGQTTYEQYF
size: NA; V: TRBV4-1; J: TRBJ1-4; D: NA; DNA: TGCGCCAGCAGCCAAAGGGAGGGGATTGAAAAACTGTTTTTT; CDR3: CASSQREGIEKLFF
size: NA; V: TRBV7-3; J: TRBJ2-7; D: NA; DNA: TGTGCCAGCAGCTTAAGGCCTAGCGCGGGCGAGCAGTACTTC; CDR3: CASSLRPSAGEQYF
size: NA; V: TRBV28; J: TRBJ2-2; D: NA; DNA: TGTGCCACCTCCACCGGGGAGCTGTTTTTT; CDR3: CATSTGELFF
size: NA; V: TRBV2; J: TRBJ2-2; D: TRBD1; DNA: TGTGCCAGCGCACAGGGGGCAGGCACCGGGGAGCTGTTTTTT; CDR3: CASAQGAGTGELFF
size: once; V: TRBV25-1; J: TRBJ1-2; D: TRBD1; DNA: TGTGCCAGCAGTTTACAGGGGCACTATGGCTACACCTTC; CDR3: CASSLQGHYGYTF
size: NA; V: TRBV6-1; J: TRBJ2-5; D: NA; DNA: TGTGCCAGCAGTGAAGTTCGGCTAGGTGTGGAGACCCAGTACTTC; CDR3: CASSEVRLGVETQYF
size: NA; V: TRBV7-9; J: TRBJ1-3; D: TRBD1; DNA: TGTGCCAGCAGCTATTATGGACAGGGCGTCTCTGGAAACACCATATATTTT; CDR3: CASSYYGQGVSGNTIYF
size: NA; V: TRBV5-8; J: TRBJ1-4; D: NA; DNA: TGTGCCAGCAGCCAGCTGGAGGGGCAACTGTTTTTT; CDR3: CASSQLEGQLFF
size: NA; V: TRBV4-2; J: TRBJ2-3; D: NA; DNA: TGTGCCAGCAGCCTGGGCCGTGGAGAGGGAGCCACAGATACGCAGTATTTT; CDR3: CASSLGRGEGATDTQYF
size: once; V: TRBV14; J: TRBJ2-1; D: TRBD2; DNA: TGTGCCAGCAGCCATTTGGGTAGCGGGACCACCGTTGAGCAGTTCTTC; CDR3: CASSHLGSGTTVEQFF
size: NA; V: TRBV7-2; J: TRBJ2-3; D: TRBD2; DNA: TGTGCCAGCAGCCCCAACTTCGGGGGGGGGCCGGGAGATACGCAGTATTTT; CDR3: CASSPNFGGGPGDTQYF
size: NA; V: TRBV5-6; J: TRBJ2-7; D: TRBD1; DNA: TGTGCCAGCAGCTTGTCCGGGACAGGGTTCTACGAGCAGTACTTC; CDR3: CASSLSGTGFYEQYF
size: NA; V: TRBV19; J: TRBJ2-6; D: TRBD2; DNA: TGTGCCAGTAGTAAAAACGGGGGGGGGTTTGGGGCCAACGTCCTGACTTTC; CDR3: CASSKNGGGFGANVLTF
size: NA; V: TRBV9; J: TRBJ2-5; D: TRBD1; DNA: TGTGCCAGCAGCCCCGGACAGGGGTATAAGGAGACCCAGTACTTC; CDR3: CASSPGQGYKETQYF
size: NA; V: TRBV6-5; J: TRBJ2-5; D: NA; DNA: TGTGCCAGCAGAGAGCAACCCCTAGCTTTATCGACCCAGTACTTC; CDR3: CASREQPLALSTQYF
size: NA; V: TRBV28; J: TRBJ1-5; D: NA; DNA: TGTGCCAGCAGTCCCCGACTGGATAGCAATCAGCCCCAGCATTTT; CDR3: CASSPRLDSNQPQHF
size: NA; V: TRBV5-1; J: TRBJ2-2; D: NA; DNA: TGCGCCAGCAGCTTGGACCGCCTGGGGAGCACCGGGGAGCTGTTTTTT; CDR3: CASSLDRLGSTGELFF
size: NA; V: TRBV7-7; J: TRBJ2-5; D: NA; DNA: TGTGCTAGCAGCTCCGGGAACCAAGAGACCCAGTACTTC; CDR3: CASSSGNQETQYF
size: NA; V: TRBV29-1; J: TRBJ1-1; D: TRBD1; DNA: TGCAGCGGGGGCGACAGGGGCACTGAAGCTTTCTTT; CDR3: CSGGDRGTEAFF
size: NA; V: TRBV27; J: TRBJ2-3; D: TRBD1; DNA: TGTGCCAGCAGTGCGGGACAGGGGTCAACAGATACGCAGTATTTT; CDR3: CASSAGQGSTDTQYF
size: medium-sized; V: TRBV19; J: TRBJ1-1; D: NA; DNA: TGTGCCAGTAGTATCGCACCGGGCACTGAAGCTTTCTTT; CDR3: CASSIAPGTEAFF
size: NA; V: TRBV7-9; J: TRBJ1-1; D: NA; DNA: TGTGCCAGCAGCTTTAGAGGGTTCGGAGTTATGAACACTGAAGCTTTCTTT; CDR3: CASSFRGFGVMNTEAFF
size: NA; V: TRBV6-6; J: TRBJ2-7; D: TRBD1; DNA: TGTGCCAGCAGGGGGACAGGGACCTCCTACGAGCAGTACTTC; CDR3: CASRGTGTSYEQYF
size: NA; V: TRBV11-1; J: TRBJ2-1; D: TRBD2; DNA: TGTGCCAGCAGCCCCAGGAGCGGGGGGTTCTCCTACAATGAGCAGTTCTTC; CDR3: CASSPRSGGFSYNEQFF
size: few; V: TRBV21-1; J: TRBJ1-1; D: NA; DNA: TGTGCCAGCACCCCAAATGGCGGGGCCTCGGACACTGAAGCTTTCTTT; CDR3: CASTPNGGASDTEAFF
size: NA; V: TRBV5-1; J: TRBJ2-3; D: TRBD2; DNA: TGCGCCAGCAGCTACTTAGCGGGGGACCCCACAGATACGCAGTATTTT; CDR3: CASSYLAGDPTDTQYF
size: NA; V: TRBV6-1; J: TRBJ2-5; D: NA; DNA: TGTGCCAGCAGCCCCGGCCACCGGGGGGAGACCCAGTACTTC; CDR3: CASSPGHRGETQYF
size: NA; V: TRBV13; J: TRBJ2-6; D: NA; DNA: TGTGCCAGCAGTTCATCGGGAGTACAAAGTCGGGCCAACGTCCTGACTTTC; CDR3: CASSSSGVQSRANVLTF
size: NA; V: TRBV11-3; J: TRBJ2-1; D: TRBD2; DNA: TGTGCCAGCAGCTTAGGGGTTAGCGGGGGGAATGAGCAGTTCTTC; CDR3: CASSLGVSGGNEQFF
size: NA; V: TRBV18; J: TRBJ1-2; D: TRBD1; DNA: TGTGCCAGCTCACCAGGGACAGAGTTCGGCTACACCTTC; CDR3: CASSPGTEFGYTF
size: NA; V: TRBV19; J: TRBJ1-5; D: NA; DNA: TGTGCCAGTAGTATAGGGGGCCGGAGCAATCAGCCCCAGCATTTT; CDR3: CASSIGGRSNQPQHF
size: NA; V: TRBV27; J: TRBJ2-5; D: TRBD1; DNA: TGTGCCAGCAGTCGATCCAGGGGGTCACAAGAGACCCAGTACTTC; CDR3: CASSRSRGSQETQYF
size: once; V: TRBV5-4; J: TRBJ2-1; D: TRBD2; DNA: TGTGCCAGCAGCCACGGGGGGACGGGGGTGAACAATGAGCAGTTCTTC; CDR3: CASSHGGTGVNNEQFF
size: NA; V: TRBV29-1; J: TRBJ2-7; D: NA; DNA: TGCAGCGTGGCAGGGGCGGATAGCTCCTACGAGCAGTACTTC; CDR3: CSVAGADSSYEQYF
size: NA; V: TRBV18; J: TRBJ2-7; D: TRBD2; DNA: TGTGCCAGCTCACCACCGATGGGGGGGGGTTACGAGCAGTACTTC; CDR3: CASSPPMGGGYEQYF
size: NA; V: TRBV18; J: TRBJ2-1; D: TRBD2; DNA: TGTGCCAGCTCACCACTGGGACTAGCCTCCTACAATGAGCAGTTCTTC; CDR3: CASSPLGLASYNEQFF
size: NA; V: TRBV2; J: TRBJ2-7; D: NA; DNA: TGTGCCAGCACCACCCAGGGGCGGAACGAGCAGTACTTC; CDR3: CASTTQGRNEQYF
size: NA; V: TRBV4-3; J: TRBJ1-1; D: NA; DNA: TGCGCCAGCAGCCAAAACCGTTACATGAACACTGAAGCTTTCTTT; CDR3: CASSQNRYMNTEAFF